These 18 T cell receptor beta chains originate from one sample sequenced in a study of OX40 agonist ivuxolimab in advanced cancers. Clones were read by immunoSEQ multiplex PCR, and TCRdb kept only the in-frame ones, dropping some. The sample holds about 49,000 clones; about 75% are singletons and the top ten take roughly 7.9%. Here the sequenced sample was CD4+ or CD8+ T cells sorted from blood, taken in a trial of the OX40 agonist ivuxolimab. The receptors originated from an adult with an advanced solid tumor such as melanoma, head and neck, liver or kidney cancer.

The rearrangement uses TRBV5-4 and TRBJ2-1; TRBD2 matches at 15 bases. The CDR3 length is 15 residues. The V gene's germline CDR1 is SGHNT and CDR2 YYREEE (reference sequence). Unmatched junction bases numbered 4, after V lost 5 bases and J lost 7 bases. CDR3 sequence reads: CASSSGTSGRNEQFF. In nucleotides, the CDR3 is TGTGCCAGCAGTTCCGGGACTAGCGGGAGGAATGAGCAGTTCTTC.

This clone showed up many times. The CDR3 protein is CASSFDSNTEAFF. CDR3 nucleotides: TGCGCCAGCAGCTTCGATTCGAACACTGAAGCTTTCTTT. V and J are TRBV5-1 and TRBJ1-1; D unclear. V was cut by 2 bases and J by 1 base, with 6 bases left in between. This CDR3 has 13 amino acids. Per germline, CDR1 SGHRS and CDR2 YFSETQ.

The rearrangement links TRBV5-1 to TRBJ2-3; TRBD1 matches at 11 bases. The germline V gene encodes CDR1 SGHRS and CDR2 YFSETQ. This CDR3 has 17 amino acids. With V trimmed by 4 bases and J by 3 bases, 10 bases remained unmatched. CDR3 loop: CASSPIPGQGDTDTQYF. In DNA, the CDR3 is TGCGCCAGCAGCCCAATCCCGGGACAGGGGGATACAGATACGCAGTATTTT.

In its sample, this clone is medium-sized (0.01 to 0.1%). The chain recombines TRBV2 with TRBJ2-2; D is unclear. Trimming cost V 2 bases and J 8 bases, with 12 bases left between them. Germline V gene data show CDR1 as SNHLY and CDR2 as FYNNEI. CDR3 length equals 14 residues. CDR3 protein: CASSELFFTGELFF. The CDR3 DNA reads as TGTGCCAGCAGTGAACTATTTTTCACGGGGGAGCTGTTTTTT. The entire variable domain, with the rest obtained from reference TRBV2 and TRBJ2-2, is as follows: EPEVTQTPSHQVTQMGQEVILRCVPISNHLYFYWYRQILGQKVEFLVSFYNNEISEKSEIFDDQFSVERPDGSNFTLKIRSTKLEDSAMYFCASSELFFTGELFFGEGSRLTVL.

This clone is medium-sized within its sample. The V gene is TRBV11-2, the J gene TRBJ1-2; TRBD1 aligns across 10 bases. V lost 0 bases to trimming and J lost 4 bases; unmatched junction nucleotides: 5. This CDR3 is 16 amino acids long. The V gene's germline CDR1 is SGHAT and CDR2 FQNNGV. The CDR3 sequence: CASSLDSGTGAYGYTF. As DNA, the CDR3 is TGTGCCAGCAGCTTAGATTCCGGGACAGGGGCCTATGGCTACACCTTC.

This clone was seen a handful of times. The chain joins TRBV21-1 to TRBJ1-3; the table's D gene call, TRBD1, was not cross checked with the DNA. TRBV21-1 represents a pseudogene. This CDR3 has 20 amino acids. The CDR3 region is CATLGERPGQGSSRGNTIYF. DNA of the CDR3: TGTGCCACCTTAGGCGAGAGACCGGGACAGGGAAGCTCTCGTGGAAACACCATATATTTT.

The chain carries TRBV10-2 and TRBJ2-3; TRBD2 matches 7 bases. The CDR3 runs 14 residues. CDR1 is WSHSY and CDR2 is SAAADI in the germline V gene. The trim removed 7 bases at V and 0 bases at J, leaving 4 bases unmatched. The CDR3, as DNA: TGCGCCAGCATTCTTAGCGGGAGCACAGATACGCAGTATTTT. Translated: CASILSGSTDTQYF.

This chain links TRBV7-9 with TRBJ1-1; D unresolved. The CDR3 loop spans 14 amino acids. V lost 7 bases, J lost 4 bases, and 16 bases lay in between. CDR1 is SEHNR, CDR2 FQNEAQ, per germline (reference sequence). This CDR3 is CASTPPGRATEAFF. The DNA of the CDR3 is TGTGCCAGCACCCCCCCGGGGAGGGCCACTGAAGCTTTCTTT.

V and J are TRBV6-4 and TRBJ1-5, with D tentatively TRBD1 (5 bases). The CDR3 consists of 15 residues. Germline CDR1 reads MRHNA; CDR2 reads SNTAGT. Trimming removed 6 bases from V and 1 base from J, with 13 bases in between. The CDR3 reads CASSFLGESNQPQHF. CDR3 nucleotide sequence: TGTGCCAGCAGCTTTCTAGGGGAAAGCAATCAGCCCCAGCATTTT.

The chain joins TRBV6-5 to TRBJ2-7; the D gene is possibly TRBD2 (6 bases). Trimming pared 2 bases from V and 12 bases from J, leaving 11 bases between. This CDR3 is built from 11 residues. Germline V lookup: CDR1 MNHEY, CDR2 SVGAGI. CDR3 sequence reads: CASSYDGGTYF. In DNA, the CDR3 is TGTGCCAGCAGTTACGACGGGGGAACGTACTTC.

This chain connects TRBV10-3 to TRBJ1-6; 9 nucleotides align to TRBD1. The V gene end was trimmed by 4 bases and the J gene end by 7 bases; junction bases not matched to a gene: 5. Looked up from germline, CDR1 is ENHRY and CDR2 is SYGVKD. The CDR3 is 15 residues long. The CDR3 is CAISGGQGGNSPLHF. For the CDR3, the DNA is TGTGCCATCAGTGGGGGACAGGGTGGAAATTCACCCCTCCACTTT.

This clone has a handful of counts. The rearrangement links TRBV6-1 to TRBJ2-3, with no clear D. This CDR3 has 11 residues. The V gene's germline CDR1 is MNHNS and CDR2 SASEGT. Trimming stripped 6 bases from V and 4 bases from J, with 5 bases between. The CDR3 spells CASSESDTQYF. DNA of the CDR3: TGTGCCAGCAGCGAATCAGATACGCAGTATTTT.

The CDR3 nucleotides are TGTGCCAGCAGTGAGGGGATAACTAGAGAAGCCGGGGAGCTGTTTTTT. Translating it yields CASSEGITREAGELFF. This chain connects TRBV6-4 to TRBJ2-2, with D possibly matching TRBD2 (5 bases). Germline values: CDR1 MRHNA, CDR2 SNTAGT. This CDR3 comprises 16 residues. Trimming removed 3 bases from V and 6 bases from J, with 17 bases in between.

For the CDR3, the DNA is TGCAGCGTCGGGACTAAAGAGACCCAGTACTTC. Protein: CSVGTKETQYF. This chain joins TRBV29-1 and TRBJ2-5; 7 bases are shared with TRBD2. V was pared by 6 bases and J by 3 bases, with 1 base of the junction left unmatched. There are 11 residues in the CDR3. Germline V gene data show CDR1 as SQVTM and CDR2 as ANQGSEA. The full variable domain, in which reference TRBV29-1 and TRBJ2-5 provide the parts outside the CDR3, is SAVISQKPSRDICQRGTSLTIQCQVDSQVTMMFWYRQQPGQSLTLIATANQGSEATYESGFVIDKFPISRPNLTFSTLTVSNMSPEDSSIYLCSVGTKETQYFGPGTRLLVL.

The chain employs TRBV19 and TRBJ2-5; D is unresolved. The CDR3 sequence is 13 residues long. Trimming took 7 bases from V and 5 from J, leaving 14 bases between them. In germline, CDR1 is LNHDA, CDR2 SQIVND (reference sequence). DNA for the CDR3: TGTGCCAGTACGGTCTCCCCCTCGGAGACCCAGTACTTC. It specifies CASTVSPSETQYF.

About this clone: The junction shows a germline mismatch at one end, possibly a read error. This sequence joins TRBV30 and TRBJ1-2, with 7 nucleotides matching TRBD1. Germline loops: CDR1 GTSNPN, CDR2 SVGIG (reference sequence). The CDR3 runs to 11 residues. CDR3 residues: CAGRDSYGYTF. The DNA for the CDR3 is TGTGCCGGGAGGGACAGCTATGGCTACACCTTC.

This rearrangement joins TRBV19 to TRBJ1-1, with 10 bases matching TRBD1. V lost 5 bases and J lost 4; bases outside the gene matches: 7. CDR3 length: 15 residues. Germline V lookup: CDR1 LNHDA, CDR2 SQIVND (reference sequence). Here the CDR3 reads CASSPRQGAGTEAFF. The DNA of the CDR3 is TGTGCCAGTAGTCCCCGACAGGGGGCGGGCACTGAAGCTTTCTTT.

The genes are TRBV4-1 and TRBJ2-1; TRBD2 matches 9 bases. V gave up 1 base and J gave up 5 bases; unmatched junction bases: 6. The CDR3 sequence is 16 residues long. Germline V gene data show CDR1 as MGHRA and CDR2 as YSYEKL. Here the CDR3 DNA reads TGCGCCAGCAGCCAAGGGGGACTAGCCTATAACAATGAGCAGTTCTTC. This gives the protein CASSQGGLAYNNEQFF.